The T cell receptor (beta chain) described here comes from a study of identical twins. General study points: Memory repertoires showed no such pattern, whereas abundant cord blood beta clonotypes carried fewer insertions. Sequences that were out-of-frame, alpha and twin-shared displayed an excess of low generation probability.

At least ten counts were recorded for this clonotype. Antigen: not known. Only healthy Caucasians were enrolled as donors. The CDR3 loop spans 14 amino acids. Germline V gives CDR1 ENHRY, CDR2 SYGVKD. V was trimmed by 6 bases and J by 6 bases, leaving 17 bases between them. One entry per CDR3 protein results from TCRdb running MiXCR on the 5' RACE reads. Of about 290,000 distinct CDR3 sequences in the sample, roughly 9.7% are singletons; the top ten hold about 7.1%. The data also belong to a second study, concerning yellow fever vaccine responses in identical twins. As reported in that work: Vaccine-induced T cell responses in twins were reportedly observed to appear partly convergent, partly personalized.

Sequencing was performed on CD8+ T cells sorted from blood. The receptor's source is a woman aged 18-29 years in good health. The chain joins TRBV10-3 to TRBJ2-5; D might be TRBD1 (6 bases). The CDR3 coding sequence is TGTGCCATCAGCCTTTCCTCAGGGACAAAGACCCAGTACTTC. Its protein product is CAISLSSGTKTQYF.